This TCR beta chain is from a study of memory CD4+ T cells and cytomegalovirus serostatus. Per the germline V gene, CDR1 is GTSNPN and CDR2 is SVGIG (reference sequence). With 3 bases removed from V and 1 base from J, the gap between germline ends came to 14 bases. This CDR3 contains 15 residues. The repertoire was sequenced with immunoSEQ multiplex PCR; TCRdb's copy has only in-frame clones and lacks some. The sample contains under 85,000 clones, about 78% of which appear only once. Single viable CD3+CD4+CD8-CD45RO+ cells were sorted as the memory CD4+ T cells. The chain carries TRBV30 and TRBJ2-3; D is ambiguous. This clonotype was sampled from an adult in good health and CMV-seropositive. The sequencing sample was made of memory CD4+ T cells from blood. The CDR3 DNA reads as TGTGCCTGGAGCCTTGGGCGGCGCGGCACAGATACGCAGTATTTT. Its protein is CAWSLGRRGTDTQYF.